The present T cell receptor beta chain was sequenced within a study of human T cells and chemical hapten exposure. About the study: The variation in per-sample TCR yields arose mainly from small differences in pooled library volumes. Study results and limitations: Unchanged with DPC sensitization were TCRs above 1 in 1000 frequency.

V gave up 6 bases and J gave up 2 bases, with 13 bases separating them. The CDR3 has 13 amino acids. Germline V gene sequence: CDR1 SQVTM, CDR2 ANQGSEA. Time point specified: healthy volunteer bleed at 6 weeks. Whole blood, unfractionated, served as the material for total RNA extraction. Points on this clonotype: What it recognizes is unknown.

The library labeled individual cDNA molecules by adding unique molecular identifiers to them. Original data processing: TCRs per sample had a median of around 96,000 and ranged from roughly 23,224 to 700,000. TCRdb re-derived calls from the RACE reads in MiXCR, one entry per CDR3 protein. In this record, the V and J calls reflect TCRdb's handling and not the investigators' own analysis. The table records approximately 79,000 distinct CDR3 sequences, about 8.6% of them present only once. The chain combines TRBV29-1 with TRBJ1-1; no firm D call. The source of this sequence is a male donor in good health. Some clones in this sample may be carry-over from other donors' samples. Source material: whole blood. The CDR3 coding sequence is TGCAGCGTCGCCGGGCAGCCAAACACTGAAGCTTTCTTT. This codes for CSVAGQPNTEAFF. Full variable domain (remainder filled in from reference TRBV29-1 and TRBJ1-1): SAVISQKPSRDICQRGTSLTIQCQVDSQVTMMFWYRQQPGQSLTLIATANQGSEATYESGFVIDKFPISRPNLTFSTLTVSNMSPEDSSIYLCSVAGQPNTEAFFGQGTRLTVV.